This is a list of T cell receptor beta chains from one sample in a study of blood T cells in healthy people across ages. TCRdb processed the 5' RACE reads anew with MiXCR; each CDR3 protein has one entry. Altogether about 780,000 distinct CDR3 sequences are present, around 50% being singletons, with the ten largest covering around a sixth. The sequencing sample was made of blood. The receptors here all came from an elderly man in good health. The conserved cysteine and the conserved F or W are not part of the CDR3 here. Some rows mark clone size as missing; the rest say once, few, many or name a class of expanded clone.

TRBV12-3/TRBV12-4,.,ASSSTGQEKGNTIY
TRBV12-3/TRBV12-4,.,ASSPTGGRNTGELF
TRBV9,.,ASSSTGTAKNIQY
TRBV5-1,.,ASSLAGGLRDEQF
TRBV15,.,ATSSLHGKETQY
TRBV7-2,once,ASSLAPTSGSRTDTQY
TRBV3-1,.,ASSQVDGGGPLNTQY
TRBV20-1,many,SARDPNTGELF
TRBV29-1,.,SIKTGETETQY
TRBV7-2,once,ASSLERYNSGRGSCNEQF
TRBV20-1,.,SARREGYEQY
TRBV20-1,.,SANQEAETQY
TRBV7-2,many,ASSPSGTGFPSYEQY
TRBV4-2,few,ASSQDGTNHNEQY
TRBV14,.,ASSQQGRFIREATQY
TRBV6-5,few,ASSYSIDSGRAREQF
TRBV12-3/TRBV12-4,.,ASSLLGLAGDTQY
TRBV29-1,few,SVEGTVTDEQY
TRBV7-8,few,ASSLEEGAPRY
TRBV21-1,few,ASSTSGGLETQY
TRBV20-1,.,SATRQGAPGTGELF
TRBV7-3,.,ASSLTLLAGGSNEQY
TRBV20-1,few,SARDPGGSGRTDTQY
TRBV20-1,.,SARDPTGKETQY
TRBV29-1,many,SVAPGHLQETQY